The sequence of this T cell receptor beta chain was determined in a study of blood T cell repertoires in COVID-19. The wider study: There were acute and convalescent COVID-19 samples, and they came from the United States, Italy and Spain. T cells, B-cell-depleted T cells, or PBMCs provided the cDNA or gDNA that served as material.

Authors' analysis steps: Estimation of nucleated cell counts relied on the amplification of reference gene primers. This table comes from immunoSEQ multiplex PCR, and its TCRdb copy is limited to in-frame clones, with some not included. Clone size and the V and J calls come from that table; the DNA yielded D and trimming. The sample consists of about 290,000 clones, around 92% of them appearing once. Seattle patients were enrolled while actively infected and followed longitudinally. V was cut by 4 bases and J by 4 bases, with 16 bases left in between. Germline CDR1 is MNHEY and CDR2 is SVGAGI. The CDR3 consists of 15 residues.

Sequences were obtained from peripheral blood. This receptor was identified in a young woman with COVID-19, enrolled during active disease. This rearrangement joins TRBV6-5 to TRBJ1-1, with D maybe TRBD1 (5 bases). The CDR3 bases are TGTGCCAGCAGTTCGGCAGGGCGGTTGGGCACTGAAGCTTTCTTT. Encoded protein: CASSSAGRLGTEAFF.